The 23 T cell receptor beta chains listed next were all sequenced from one sample in a study of blood T cell repertoires in COVID-19. Some clones are missing from TCRdb's copy, which holds only in-frame ones; the method was immunoSEQ multiplex PCR. The table has 55,000 to 70,000 clones, roughly 90% seen once. The material sequenced was peripheral blood. Every receptor here comes from a woman over 75 with COVID-19, enrolled during active disease.

The chain employs TRBV3-1 (or the pseudogene TRBV3-2) and TRBJ2-1, with 14 bases aligning to TRBD2. There are 16 residues in the CDR3. Germline CDR1 and CDR2: LGHDT and YNNKEL (reference sequence). V gave up 1 base and J gave up 7 bases; unmatched junction bases: 3. The CDR3, as DNA: TGTGCCAGCAGCCAAGGACTAGCGGGGGGGCGGAATGAGCAGTTCTTC. Translated, it gives CASSQGLAGGRNEQFF.

V usage is TRBV25-1 and J usage is TRBJ2-3; D possibly corresponds to TRBD1 (6 bases). Trimming took off 6 bases at V and 6 bases at J, with 13 bases between the two ends. The CDR3 consists of 13 residues. The germline CDR1 and CDR2 sequences are MGHDK and SYGVNS. As DNA, the CDR3 is TGTGCCAGCAGCACAGGGATTCGGGATACGCAGTATTTT. It encodes CASSTGIRDTQYF.

V usage is TRBV19 and J usage is TRBJ1-2; 10 bases fit TRBD1. V shed 6 bases and J 3 bases; nucleotides not matched to a gene: 1. Germline V gene data show CDR1 as LNHDA and CDR2 as SQIVND (reference sequence). The CDR3 has 13 residues. The CDR3 DNA is TGTGCCAGTAGGGACAGGGGGGACTATGGCTACACCTTC. Amino acid sequence: CASRDRGDYGYTF.

This chain connects TRBV3-1 (or the pseudogene TRBV3-2) to TRBJ1-6, with D possibly TRBD1 on 6 matching bases. V lost 1 base to trimming and J lost 7 bases, with 14 bases between them. This CDR3 comprises 16 residues. Germline loops: CDR1 LGHDT, CDR2 YNNKEL (reference sequence). The CDR3 DNA reads TGTGCCAGCAGCCAAGTACAGGGTAGGGTGAATTCACCCCTCCACTTT. Encoded protein: CASSQVQGRVNSPLHF.

V is TRBV9 and J is TRBJ2-1; D remains ambiguous. V lost 3 bases and J lost 0, with 10 bases in between. The CDR3 is made up of 15 amino acids. Germline V gene lookup returns CDR1 SGDLS and CDR2 YYNGEE. DNA of the CDR3: TGTGCCAGCAGCGCCTCAGGAAGCTCCTACAATGAGCAGTTCTTC. Translating it yields CASSASGSSYNEQFF.

The chain carries TRBV5-6 and TRBJ1-2; 8 bases match TRBD1. The CDR3 is 13 residues long. Germline lookup yields CDR1 SGHDT and CDR2 YYEEEE. With V trimmed by 0 bases and J by 8 bases, 3 bases remained unmatched. DNA of the CDR3: TGTGCCAGCAGCTTGGTACAGGGGGTAGGCTACACCTTC. Encoded protein: CASSLVQGVGYTF.

The rearrangement uses TRBV2 and TRBJ2-6; the D is unclear. The CDR3 contains 16 residues. Trimming removed 2 bases at V and 2 bases at J, with 10 bases between. Germline-derived CDR1 and CDR2 are SNHLY and FYNNEI. CDR3 sequence (DNA): TGTGCCAGCAGTGAACCCAGGCTAACTGGGGCCAACGTCCTGACTTTC. Its translation: CASSEPRLTGANVLTF.

This sequence joins TRBV21-1 and TRBJ2-4; the DNA was not compared with TRBD2, the D call given in the table. TRBV21-1 is a pseudogene locus. There are 17 residues in the CDR3. CDR3 amino acids: CASSKAACPEAKNIQYF. In DNA form, the CDR3 reads TGTGCCAGCAGCAAAGCGGCGTGCCCGGAGGCCAAAAACATTCAGTACTTC.

V and J are TRBV5-4 and TRBJ1-2, with TRBD1 matching 8 bases. The germline V gene has CDR1 SGHNT and CDR2 YYREEE (reference sequence). This CDR3 is 16 amino acids long. V lost 2 bases and J lost 3; bases outside the gene matches: 9. Here the CDR3 DNA reads TGTGCCAGCAGCTTTGGTGGCAGGGGGCCTGACTATGGCTACACCTTC. This translates into CASSFGGRGPDYGYTF.

This sequence joins TRBV12-3 or TRBV12-4 and TRBJ1-5; D not resolved. The CDR3 is made up of 13 amino acids. Trimming took 3 bases from V and 7 from J, leaving 10 bases between them. CDR3 bases: TGTGCCAGCAGTTTTGGCCAGCGGCAGCCCCAGCATTTT. Its translation: CASSFGQRQPQHF.

V and J are TRBV6-4 and TRBJ1-5; TRBD1 might be the D (5 bases). The germline V gene has CDR1 MRHNA and CDR2 SNTAGT. This CDR3 comprises 14 residues. Trimming pared 2 bases from V and 2 bases from J, leaving 7 bases between. The CDR3 loop is CASSDQGGNQPQHF. The CDR3 bases are TGTGCCAGCAGTGACCAGGGTGGCAATCAGCCCCAGCATTTT.

The chain employs TRBV5-1 and TRBJ2-1, with a tentative D call TRBD2 (6 bases). The length of the CDR3 is 15 residues. V lost 0 bases to trimming and J lost 4 bases, with 11 bases between them. CDR1 and CDR2 (germline): SGHRS, YFSETQ. The CDR3 loop is CASSLGQGGYNEQFF. DNA for the CDR3: TGCGCCAGCAGCTTGGGGCAGGGAGGATACAATGAGCAGTTCTTC.

This clone was recorded only once. This chain connects TRBV25-1 to TRBJ2-5; possible D gene TRBD1, 5 bases. The CDR3 covers 14 residues. The V and J ends lost 2 bases and 4 bases respectively, with 11 bases between them. The germline gives CDR1 MGHDK, CDR2 SYGVNS. CDR3 region: CASSERTQTETQYF. In nucleotides, the CDR3 is TGTGCCAGCAGTGAACGGACACAGACAGAGACCCAGTACTTC.

The chain couples TRBV11-3 to TRBJ2-2; TRBD1 might be the D (5 bases). Germline-derived CDR1 and CDR2 are SGHNT and YENEEA. This CDR3 is 16 amino acids long. V gave up 1 base and J gave up 2 bases, with 11 bases separating them. The CDR3 here is CASSLVGPTNTGELFF. CDR3 in DNA: TGTGCCAGCAGCTTAGTGGGGCCGACAAACACCGGGGAGCTGTTTTTT.

This clone is medium-sized within its sample. The chain links TRBV7-9 to TRBJ2-1; the match to TRBD2 covers 7 bases. This CDR3 region has 15 residues. V gave up 7 bases and J gave up 0 bases; unmatched junction bases: 6. In germline, CDR1 is SEHNR, CDR2 FQNEAQ (reference sequence). CDR3: CASIPGRVSYNEQFF. The DNA for the CDR3 is TGTGCCAGCATCCCAGGGAGGGTCTCCTACAATGAGCAGTTCTTC.

This clone was detected only a few times. The chain has TRBV5-1 and TRBJ1-5; 9 bases map to TRBD1. The ends lost 0 bases at V and 7 bases at J; junction bases unmatched: 5. CDR1 and CDR2 (germline): SGHRS, YFSETQ. The CDR3 is 15 residues long. CDR3 DNA sequence: TGCGCCAGCAGCTTGGGGGGACAGGGTGACCAGCCCCAGCATTTT. This sequence encodes CASSLGGQGDQPQHF.

V gene TRBV5-4 combines with J gene TRBJ2-5; TRBD1 aligns across 9 bases. The germline CDR1 and CDR2 sequences are SGHNT and YYREEE (reference sequence). V shed 2 bases, J shed 4 bases, and the junction held 3 bases outside the gene matches. This CDR3 is 14 amino acids long. CDR3: CASSLTTGGETQYF. In nucleotides, the CDR3 is TGTGCCAGCAGCTTAACGACAGGGGGAGAGACCCAGTACTTC.

The rearrangement uses TRBV10-2 and TRBJ1-1; the D is unclear. The CDR3 has 12 amino acids. Trimming cost V 6 bases and J 10 bases, with 15 bases left between them. CDR1 and CDR2 (germline): WSHSY, SAAADI. CDR3 protein: CASRGGLGGAFF. The CDR3 region has the DNA TGCGCCAGCAGGGGAGGGCTTGGAGGAGCTTTCTTT.

The rearrangement links TRBV28 to TRBJ2-7; D not certain. The CDR3 extends over 14 amino acids. Germline lookup yields CDR1 MDHEN and CDR2 SYDVKM. V dropped 1 base and J dropped 3 bases, with 10 bases sitting between them. The CDR3 coding sequence is TGTGCCAGCAGTTTATCCCCTTCTCTCTACGAGCAGTACTTC. Its translation: CASSLSPSLYEQYF.

This chain connects TRBV10-2 to TRBJ1-1; TRBD1 aligns across 7 bases. Germline lookup yields CDR1 WSHSY and CDR2 SAAADI. Unmatched junction bases numbered 7, after V lost 10 bases and J lost 5 bases. The CDR3 contains 12 residues. In DNA form, the CDR3 reads TGCGCCACCCAGACAGGGAAGACTGAAGCTTTCTTT. Protein sequence: CATQTGKTEAFF.

The rearrangement links TRBV4-1 to TRBJ2-7; 8 bases are a match to TRBD2. V shed 1 base and J 4 bases; nucleotides not matched to a gene: 3. Germline CDR1 MGHRA, CDR2 YSYEKL. The CDR3 is 14 residues long. CDR3 in amino acids: CASSQGSGGYEQYF. The CDR3 DNA reads as TGCGCCAGCAGCCAAGGAAGCGGGGGTTACGAGCAGTACTTC.

A word on this clone: Other nucleotide sequences in the sample specify the same CDR3. This chain joins TRBV12-3 or TRBV12-4 and TRBJ1-1, with D perhaps matching TRBD1 (5 bases). This CDR3 region has 13 residues. Deletions cut 3 bases from V and 4 bases from J, with 9 bases between. This CDR3 reads CASSFGGGTEAFF. DNA of the CDR3: TGTGCCAGCAGTTTTGGGGGGGGCACTGAAGCTTTCTTT.

The chain joins TRBV2 to TRBJ2-5; 7 nucleotides agree with TRBD1. V was pared by 5 bases and J by 4 bases, with 4 bases of the junction left unmatched. The CDR3 consists of 13 residues. Germline loops: CDR1 SNHLY, CDR2 FYNNEI. The DNA of the CDR3 is TGTGCCAGCAGTCCGTGGACAGGAGAGACCCAGTACTTC. As protein: CASSPWTGETQYF. Full variable domain (remainder filled in from reference TRBV2 and TRBJ2-5): EPEVTQTPSHQVTQMGQEVILRCVPISNHLYFYWYRQILGQKVEFLVSFYNNEISEKSEIFDDQFSVERPDGSNFTLKIRSTKLEDSAMYFCASSPWTGETQYFGPGTRLLVL.